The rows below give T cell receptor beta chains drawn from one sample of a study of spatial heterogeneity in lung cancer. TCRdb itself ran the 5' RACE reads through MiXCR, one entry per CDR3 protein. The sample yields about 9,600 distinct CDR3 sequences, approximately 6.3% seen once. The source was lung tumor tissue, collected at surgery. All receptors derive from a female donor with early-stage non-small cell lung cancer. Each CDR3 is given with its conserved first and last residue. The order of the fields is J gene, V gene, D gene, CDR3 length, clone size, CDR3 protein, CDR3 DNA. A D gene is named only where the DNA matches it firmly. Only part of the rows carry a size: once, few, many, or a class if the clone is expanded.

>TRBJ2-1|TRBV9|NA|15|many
CASSERGVRDEEQFF
TGTGCCAGCAGTGAGAGGGGGGTCAGGGATGAAGAGCAGTTCTTC
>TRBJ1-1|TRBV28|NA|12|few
CAKLEGFTEAFF
TGTGCCAAGTTAGAGGGTTTCACTGAAGCTTTCTTT
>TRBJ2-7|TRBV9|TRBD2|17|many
CASSVGHGIAGSGEQYF
TGTGCCAGCAGCGTAGGTCATGGGATAGCGGGATCTGGAGAGCAGTACTTC
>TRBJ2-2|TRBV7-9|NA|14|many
CASSLVMDTGELFF
TGTGCCAGCAGCTTAGTGATGGACACCGGGGAGCTGTTTTTT
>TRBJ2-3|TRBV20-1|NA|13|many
CSARVGSTDTQYF
TGCAGTGCGCGGGTTGGATCCACAGATACGCAGTATTTT
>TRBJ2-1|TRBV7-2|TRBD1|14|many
CASTSTGAYNEQFF
TGTGCCAGCACCTCGACAGGGGCCTACAATGAGCAGTTCTTC
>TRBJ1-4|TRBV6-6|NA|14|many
CASSYGAGNEKLFF
TGTGCCAGCAGTTACGGGGCAGGGAATGAAAAACTGTTTTTT
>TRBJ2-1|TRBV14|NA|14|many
CASSPPGKYNEQFF
TGTGCCAGCAGCCCACCTGGGAAATACAATGAGCAGTTCTTC
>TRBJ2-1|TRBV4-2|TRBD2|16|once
CASSQASGTTTNEQFF
TGTGCCAGCAGCCAAGCTTCCGGGACTACGACCAATGAGCAGTTCTTC
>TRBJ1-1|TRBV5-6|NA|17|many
CASSPSYPKNGPTEAFF
TGTGCCAGCAGCCCCTCATATCCAAAAAACGGACCCACTGAAGCTTTCTTT
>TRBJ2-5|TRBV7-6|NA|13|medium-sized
CASSLTQQETQYF
TGTGCCAGCAGCTTAACGCAGCAAGAGACCCAGTACTTC
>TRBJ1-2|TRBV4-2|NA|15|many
CASSQEATLNYGYTF
TGTGCCAGCAGCCAAGAAGCGACCCTTAACTATGGCTACACCTTC
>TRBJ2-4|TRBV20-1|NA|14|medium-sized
CSARVTVPKNIQYF
TGCAGTGCTAGAGTGACAGTACCCAAAAACATTCAGTACTTC
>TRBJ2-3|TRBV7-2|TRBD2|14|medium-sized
CASSEGLAGGPQYF
TGTGCCAGCAGCGAGGGACTAGCGGGGGGACCGCAGTATTTT
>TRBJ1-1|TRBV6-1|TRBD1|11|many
CASSATGVAFF
TGTGCCAGCAGTGCGACAGGGGTAGCTTTCTTT
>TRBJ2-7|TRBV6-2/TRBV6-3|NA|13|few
CASSYGHSYEQYF
TGTGCCAGCAGTTACGGTCACTCCTACGAGCAGTACTTC
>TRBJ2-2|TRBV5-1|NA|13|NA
CASKRADSGELFF
TGCGCCAGCAAGAGGGCCGATTCCGGGGAGCTGTTTTTT
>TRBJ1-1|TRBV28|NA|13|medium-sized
CAILDSMNTEAFF
TGTGCCATCCTGGACAGCATGAACACTGAAGCTTTCTTT
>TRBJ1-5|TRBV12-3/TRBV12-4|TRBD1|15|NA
CASRRGQGINQPQHF
TGTGCCAGCAGAAGGGGACAGGGGATCAATCAGCCCCAGCATTTT
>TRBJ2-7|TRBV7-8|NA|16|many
CASSLQSSKGGYEQYF
TGTGCCAGCAGCTTACAAAGCTCGAAGGGAGGCTACGAGCAGTACTTC
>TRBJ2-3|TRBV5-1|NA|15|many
CASSPLPGLGDTQYF
TGCGCCAGCAGCCCCCTCCCAGGGTTAGGAGATACGCAGTATTTT
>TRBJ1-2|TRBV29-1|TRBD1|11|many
CSVETGHDYTF
TGCAGCGTTGAGACAGGGCATGACTACACCTTC
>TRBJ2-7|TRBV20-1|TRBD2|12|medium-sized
CSAPGTSYEQYF
TGCAGTGCTCCCGGGACTAGCTACGAGCAGTACTTC
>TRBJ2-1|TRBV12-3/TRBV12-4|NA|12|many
CASSSLSNEQFF
TGTGCCAGCAGTTCTCTGTCAAATGAGCAGTTCTTC
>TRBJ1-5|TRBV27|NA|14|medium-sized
CASKSGAGYQPQHF
TGTGCCAGCAAGTCAGGGGCGGGTTATCAGCCCCAGCATTTT
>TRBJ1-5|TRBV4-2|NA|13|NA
CASSQDLLQPQHF
TGTGCCAGCAGCCAAGATCTACTGCAGCCCCAGCATTTT
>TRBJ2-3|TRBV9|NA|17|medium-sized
CASSTGWVSGSADTQYF
TGTGCCAGCAGTACGGGCTGGGTCTCTGGTTCGGCGGATACGCAGTATTTT
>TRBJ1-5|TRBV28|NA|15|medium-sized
CASSRSIAWDQPQHF
TGTGCCAGCAGCCGGTCTATCGCGTGGGATCAGCCCCAGCATTTT
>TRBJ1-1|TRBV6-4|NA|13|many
CASSEQANTEAFF
TGTGCCAGCAGTGAACAAGCGAACACTGAAGCTTTCTTT
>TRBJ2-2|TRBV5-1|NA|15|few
CASSGTDLGTGELFF
TGCGCCAGCAGCGGAACCGACCTGGGGACCGGGGAGCTGTTTTTT
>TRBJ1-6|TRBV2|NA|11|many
CAIVGPGSLHF
TGTGCCATCGTGGGCCCAGGGTCCCTCCACTTT
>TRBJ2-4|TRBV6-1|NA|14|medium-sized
CASRPMGPGNIQYF
TGTGCCAGCAGACCCATGGGGCCGGGGAACATTCAGTACTTC
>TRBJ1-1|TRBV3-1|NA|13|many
CASSHRVNTEAFF
TGTGCCAGCAGCCACAGGGTAAACACTGAAGCTTTCTTT
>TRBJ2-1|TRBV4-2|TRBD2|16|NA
CASSQVLLGGAIEQFF
TGTGCCAGCAGCCAAGTACTACTCGGGGGGGCAATTGAGCAGTTCTTC
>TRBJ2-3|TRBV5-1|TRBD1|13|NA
CASSQGEVDTQYF
TGCGCCAGCAGCCAGGGGGAAGTAGATACGCAGTATTTT
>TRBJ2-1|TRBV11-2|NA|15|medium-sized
CASSLGLASHNEQFF
TGTGCCAGCAGCTTAGGGCTAGCGTCACACAATGAGCAGTTCTTC
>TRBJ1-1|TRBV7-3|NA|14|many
CASSLTLGNTEAFF
TGTGCCAGCAGCTTAACTCTCGGAAACACTGAAGCTTTCTTT
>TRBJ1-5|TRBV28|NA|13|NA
CASSVRGPQPQHF
TGTGCCAGCAGCGTAAGGGGTCCTCAGCCCCAGCATTTT
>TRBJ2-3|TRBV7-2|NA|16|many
CASSLLGERITDTQYF
TGTGCCAGCAGCTTATTGGGGGAGCGGATCACAGATACGCAGTATTTT
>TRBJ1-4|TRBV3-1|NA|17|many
CASGSRGPTPDNEKLFF
TGTGCCAGCGGTTCTAGGGGTCCAACGCCGGATAATGAAAAACTGTTTTTT
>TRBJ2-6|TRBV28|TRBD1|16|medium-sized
CASFTGAASGANVLTF
TGTGCCAGCTTCACAGGGGCCGCCTCTGGGGCCAACGTCCTGACTTTC
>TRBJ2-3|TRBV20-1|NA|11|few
CSATYTDTQYF
TGCAGTGCTACCTACACAGATACGCAGTATTTT